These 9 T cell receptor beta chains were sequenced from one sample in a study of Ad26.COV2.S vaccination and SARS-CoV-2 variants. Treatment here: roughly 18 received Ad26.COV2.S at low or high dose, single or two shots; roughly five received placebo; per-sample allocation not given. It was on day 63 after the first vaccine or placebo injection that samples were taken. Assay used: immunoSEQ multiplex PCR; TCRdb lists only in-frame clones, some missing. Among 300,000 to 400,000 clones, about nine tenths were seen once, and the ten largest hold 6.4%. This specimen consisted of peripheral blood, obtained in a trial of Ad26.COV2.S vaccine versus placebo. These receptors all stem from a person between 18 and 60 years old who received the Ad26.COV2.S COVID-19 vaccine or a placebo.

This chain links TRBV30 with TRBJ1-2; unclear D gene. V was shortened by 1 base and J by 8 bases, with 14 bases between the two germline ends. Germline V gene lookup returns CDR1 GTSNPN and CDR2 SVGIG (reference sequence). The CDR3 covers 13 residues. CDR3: CAWSENEYSGYTF. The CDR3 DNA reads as TGTGCCTGGAGTGAAAACGAGTACTCAGGCTACACCTTC.

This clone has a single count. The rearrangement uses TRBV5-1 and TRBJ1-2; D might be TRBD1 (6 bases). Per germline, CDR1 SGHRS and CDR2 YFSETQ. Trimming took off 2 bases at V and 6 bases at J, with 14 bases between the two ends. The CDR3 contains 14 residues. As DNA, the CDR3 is TGCGCCAGCAGCTTCTCCGGGACAAAGAATGGCTACACCTTC. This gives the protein CASSFSGTKNGYTF.

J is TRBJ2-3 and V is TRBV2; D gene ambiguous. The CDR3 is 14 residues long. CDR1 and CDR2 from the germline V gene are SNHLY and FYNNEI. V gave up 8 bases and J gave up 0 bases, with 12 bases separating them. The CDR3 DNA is TGTGCCAGCTCCTCCCTGGGGAGCACAGATACGCAGTATTTT. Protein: CASSSLGSTDTQYF.

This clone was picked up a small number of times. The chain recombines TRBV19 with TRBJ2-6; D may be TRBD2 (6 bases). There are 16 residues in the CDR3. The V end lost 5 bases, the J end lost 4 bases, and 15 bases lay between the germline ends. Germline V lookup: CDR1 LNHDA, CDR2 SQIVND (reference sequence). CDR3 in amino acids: CASSVPGATGANVLTF. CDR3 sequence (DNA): TGTGCCAGTAGTGTCCCGGGAGCGACCGGGGCCAACGTCCTGACTTTC. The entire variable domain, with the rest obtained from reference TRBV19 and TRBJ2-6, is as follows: DGGITQSPKYLFRKEGQNVTLSCEQNLNHDAMYWYRQDPGQGLRLIYYSQIVNDFQKGDIAEGYSVSREKKESFPLTVTSAQKNPTAFYLCASSVPGATGANVLTFGAGSRLTVL.

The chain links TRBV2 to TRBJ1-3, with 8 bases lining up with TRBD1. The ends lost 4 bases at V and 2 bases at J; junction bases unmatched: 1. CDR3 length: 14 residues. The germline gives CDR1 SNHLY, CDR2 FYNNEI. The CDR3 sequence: CASSADRAGNTIYF. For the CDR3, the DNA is TGTGCCAGCAGTGCGGACAGGGCTGGAAACACCATATATTTT.

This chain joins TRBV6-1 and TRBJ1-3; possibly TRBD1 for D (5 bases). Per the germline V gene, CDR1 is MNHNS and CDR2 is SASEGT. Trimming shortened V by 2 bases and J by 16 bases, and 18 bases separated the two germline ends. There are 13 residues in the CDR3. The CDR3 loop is CASSESRSGAGYF. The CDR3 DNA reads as TGTGCCAGCAGTGAATCAAGATCCGGGGCAGGGTATTTT.

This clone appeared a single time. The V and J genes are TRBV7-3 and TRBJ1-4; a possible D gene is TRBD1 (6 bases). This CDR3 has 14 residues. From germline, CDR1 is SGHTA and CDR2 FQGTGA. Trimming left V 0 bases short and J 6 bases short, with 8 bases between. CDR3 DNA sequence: TGTGCCAGCAGCTTAACGGGGGCCGATGAAAAACTGTTTTTT. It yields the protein CASSLTGADEKLFF.

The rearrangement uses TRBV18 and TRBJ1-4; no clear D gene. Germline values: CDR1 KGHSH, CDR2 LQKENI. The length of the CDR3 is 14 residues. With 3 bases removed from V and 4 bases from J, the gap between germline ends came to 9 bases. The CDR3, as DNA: TGTGCCAGCTCACCCGGTCGCCTTAATGAAAAACTGTTTTTT. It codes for CASSPGRLNEKLFF.

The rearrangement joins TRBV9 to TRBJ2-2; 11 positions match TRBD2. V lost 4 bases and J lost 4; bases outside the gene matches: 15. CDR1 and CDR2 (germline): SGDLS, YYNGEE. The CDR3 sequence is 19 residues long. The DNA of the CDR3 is TGTGCCAGCAGCCCGCCCGTTCAGGCTAGCGGGAGGATCACCGGGGAGCTGTTTTTT. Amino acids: CASSPPVQASGRITGELFF.